This TCR beta chain came from a study of blood T cell repertoires in COVID-19. At the level of the study: Italy, Spain and the United States were the sources of the convalescent and acute COVID-19 samples. Sources were T cells, B-cell-depleted T cells, or PBMCs; the material itself was cDNA or gDNA.

Clones were read by immunoSEQ multiplex PCR, and TCRdb kept only the in-frame ones, dropping some. Counted here are roughly 100,000 clones, over 80% occurring once; the ten biggest clones make up roughly 14%. This CDR3 is built from 12 residues. The germline V and J ends were trimmed by 9 bases and 5 bases, with 13 bases remaining between them. Per germline, CDR1 MNHEY and CDR2 SVGAGI. This clone has more than one count but fewer than ten. The TCR comes from a man aged 50 or older with acute or convalescent COVID-19. The sequenced sample consisted of peripheral blood. The chain couples TRBV6-5 to TRBJ2-5; the D gene is possibly TRBD2 (5 bases). CDR3 in amino acids: CASNRGYETQYF. CDR3 nucleotides: TGTGCCAGTAACCGAGGGTATGAGACCCAGTACTTC.